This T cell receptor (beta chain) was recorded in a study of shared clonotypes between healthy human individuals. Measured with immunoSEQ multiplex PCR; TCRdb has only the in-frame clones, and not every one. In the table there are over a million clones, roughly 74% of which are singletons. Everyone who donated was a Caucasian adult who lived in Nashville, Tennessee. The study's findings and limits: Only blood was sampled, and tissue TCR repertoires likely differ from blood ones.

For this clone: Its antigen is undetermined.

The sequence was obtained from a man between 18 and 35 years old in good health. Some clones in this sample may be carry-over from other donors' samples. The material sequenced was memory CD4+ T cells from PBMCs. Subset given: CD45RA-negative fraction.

CDR3 sequence (DNA): TGTGCCAGCAGTTACCCCCGGTTTCTGGGGGGCTACGAGCAGTACTTC. This gives the protein CASSYPRFLGGYEQYF. V gene TRBV6-5 combines with J gene TRBJ2-7, with TRBD2 as a possible D gene (6 bases). Germline V gene lookup returns CDR1 MNHEY and CDR2 SVGAGI. The CDR3 is 16 residues long. V lost 2 bases and J lost 3, with 17 bases in between.